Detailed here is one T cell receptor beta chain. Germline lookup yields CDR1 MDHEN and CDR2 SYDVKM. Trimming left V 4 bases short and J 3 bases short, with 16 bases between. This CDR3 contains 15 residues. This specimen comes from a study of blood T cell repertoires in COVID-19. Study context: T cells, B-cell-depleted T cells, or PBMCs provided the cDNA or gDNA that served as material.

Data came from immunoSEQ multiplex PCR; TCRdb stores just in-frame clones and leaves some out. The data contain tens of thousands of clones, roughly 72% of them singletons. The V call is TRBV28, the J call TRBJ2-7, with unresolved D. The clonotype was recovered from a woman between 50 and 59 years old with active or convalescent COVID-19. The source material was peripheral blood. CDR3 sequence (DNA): TGTGCCAGCAGTTCCCCGACACCAAGGAACTACGAGCAGTACTTC. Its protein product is CASSSPTPRNYEQYF.